The T cell receptor (beta chain) described here comes from a study of cytomegalovirus exposure and HLA in healthy donors. Study-level results: In vitro work confirmed that three CMV-associated chains recognize CMV antigens. Looking again later, the authors saw that most CMV-associated TCR beta chains seemed HLA-restricted.

Germline V gene sequence: CDR1 WNHNN, CDR2 SYGVQD (reference sequence). The V end was cut by 2 bases, the J end by 0 bases, with 11 bases between. The CDR3 is 15 residues long. A word on this clone: Its matching antigen is unknown.

A multiplex PCR was run with 60 Vbeta primers and 13 Jbeta primers. Produced via immunoSEQ multiplex PCR; TCRdb's table is partial and in-frame only. Of 95,000 to 130,000 clones listed, about four fifths were seen once; the top ten hold about 3.8%. J is TRBJ2-7 and V is TRBV10-1; TRBD2 might be the D (6 bases). The receptor's source is a woman younger than 45 in good health and CMV-seronegative. Sequencing was done on a sample of PBMCs. DNA for the CDR3: TGCGCCAGCAGTGAGCTGGCGGGGCCCTCCTACGAGCAGTACTTC. Protein product: CASSELAGPSYEQYF.